Each of the 5 T cell receptor beta chains below was sequenced from the same sample in a study of a mutant IDH1 vaccine in newly diagnosed glioma. The time point is: week 23, last vaccination. Topical imiquimod accompanied each vaccine dose, which consisted of 300 ug of mutant IDH1 20-mer peptide. These receptors have no identified antigens. Profiled with immunoSEQ multiplex PCR; TCRdb holds only in-frame clones, not every one. Of 35,000 to 50,000 clones listed, 80% to 95% are singletons. The sequencing used PBMCs, collected from a glioma patient whose treatment included an IDH1 peptide vaccine. The receptors were sampled from a man aged 50 to 60 with glioma.

This chain links TRBV19 with TRBJ1-1; tentatively, D is TRBD1 (5 bases). V dropped 7 bases and J dropped 3 bases, with 12 bases sitting between them. Germline V gene sequence: CDR1 LNHDA, CDR2 SQIVND (reference sequence). There are 13 residues in the CDR3. The CDR3 loop reads CASNLGRDTEAFF. The CDR3 DNA reads TGTGCCAGTAACCTGGGGCGTGACACTGAAGCTTTCTTT.

This sequence joins TRBV7-9 and TRBJ1-4; D ambiguous. Germline V gives CDR1 SEHNR, CDR2 FQNEAQ (reference sequence). Trimming removed 3 bases from V and 2 bases from J, with 13 bases in between. The CDR3 has 16 residues. The CDR3: CASSFVLANTNEKLFF. The CDR3 DNA follows: TGTGCCAGCAGCTTTGTATTGGCAAACACTAATGAAAAACTGTTTTTT.

CDR3 in amino acids: CASSFGQGRNQPQHF. For the CDR3, the DNA is TGTGCCAGCAGCTTCGGACAGGGACGCAATCAGCCCCAGCATTTT. The V and J genes are TRBV7-9 and TRBJ1-5; 8 nucleotides align to TRBD1. Germline V gene sequence: CDR1 SEHNR, CDR2 FQNEAQ (reference sequence). The length of the CDR3 is 15 residues. Trimming took 3 bases from V and 2 from J; bases not matched to a gene: 3. The variable domain in full, with the rest retrieved from reference TRBV7-9 and TRBJ1-5, is DTGVSQNPRHKITKRGQNVTFRCDPISEHNRLYWYRQTLGQGPEFLTYFQNEAQLEKSRLLSDRFSAERPKGSFSTLEIQRTEQGDSAMYLCASSFGQGRNQPQHFGDGTRLSIL.

This clone is a singleton in its sample. The chain is built from TRBV5-1 and TRBJ1-2, with a weak D call TRBD1 (5 bases). The germline CDR1 and CDR2 sequences are SGHRS and YFSETQ. V lost 0 bases, J lost 4 bases, and 10 bases lay in between. CDR3 length equals 14 residues. DNA of the CDR3: TGCGCCAGCAGCTTGGGGGACCAGGGCTATGGCTACACCTTC. It is translated as CASSLGDQGYGYTF. Variable domain in full (rest from reference TRBV5-1 and TRBJ1-2): KAGVTQTPRYLIKTRGQQVTLSCSPISGHRSVSWYQQTPGQGLQFLFEYFSETQRNKGNFPGRFSGRQFSNSRSEMNVSTLELGDSALYLCASSLGDQGYGYTFGSGTRLTVV.

In nucleotides, the CDR3 is TGCGCCAGCAGCCAAGATCCCCTGGGGAAGACCCAGTACTTC. Residues: CASSQDPLGKTQYF. The gene calls are TRBV4-3 and TRBJ2-5, with D unresolved. Looked up from germline, CDR1 is LGHNA and CDR2 is YSLEER. This CDR3 is 14 amino acids long. V lost 0 bases and J lost 6, with 11 bases in between.